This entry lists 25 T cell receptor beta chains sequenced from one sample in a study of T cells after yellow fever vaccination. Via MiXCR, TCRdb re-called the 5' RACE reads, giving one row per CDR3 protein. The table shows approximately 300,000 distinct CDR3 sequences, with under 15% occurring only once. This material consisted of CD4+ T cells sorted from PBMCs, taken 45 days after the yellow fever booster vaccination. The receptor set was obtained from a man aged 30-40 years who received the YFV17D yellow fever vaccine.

This CDR3 reads CASSLTGGAGSTDTQYF. DNA for the CDR3: TGCGCCAGCAGCCTCACTGGGGGAGCAGGGAGCACAGATACGCAGTATTTT. This chain connects TRBV4-3 to TRBJ2-3; D tentatively fits TRBD1 or TRBD2 (5 bases each). V was trimmed by 4 bases and J by 0 bases, leaving 17 bases between them. Germline V gene lookup returns CDR1 LGHNA and CDR2 YSLEER. CDR3 length: 17 amino acids.

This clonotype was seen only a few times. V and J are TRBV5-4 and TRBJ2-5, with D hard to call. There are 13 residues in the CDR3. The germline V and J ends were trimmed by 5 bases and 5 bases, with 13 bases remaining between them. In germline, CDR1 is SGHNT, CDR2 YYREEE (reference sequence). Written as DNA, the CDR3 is TGTGCCAGCAGGGGGTACGAGCTGGAGACCCAGTACTTC. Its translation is CASRGYELETQYF.

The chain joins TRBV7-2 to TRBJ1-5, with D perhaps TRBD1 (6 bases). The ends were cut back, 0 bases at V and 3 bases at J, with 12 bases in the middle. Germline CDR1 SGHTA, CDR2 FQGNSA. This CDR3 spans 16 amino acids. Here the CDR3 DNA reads TGTGCCAGCAGCTTAGCCGGGGGCGGTTCCAATCAGCCCCAGCATTTT. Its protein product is CASSLAGGGSNQPQHF.

The DNA of the CDR3 is TGTGCCAGCAGCCGAGGCGCGGGTTCCTACGAGCAGTACTTC. Residues: CASSRGAGSYEQYF. This chain joins TRBV9 and TRBJ2-7; D is possibly TRBD2 (5 bases). Germline assignment: CDR1 SGDLS and CDR2 YYNGEE. This CDR3 spans 14 amino acids. Trimming stripped 4 bases from V and 1 base from J, with 12 bases between.

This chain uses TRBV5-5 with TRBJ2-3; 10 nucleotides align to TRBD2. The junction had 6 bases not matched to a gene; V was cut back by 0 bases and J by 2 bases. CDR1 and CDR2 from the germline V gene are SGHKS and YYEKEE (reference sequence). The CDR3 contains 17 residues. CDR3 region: CASSLEGSGRITDTQYF. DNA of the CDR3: TGTGCCAGCAGCTTGGAGGGTAGCGGGAGGATCACAGATACGCAGTATTTT.

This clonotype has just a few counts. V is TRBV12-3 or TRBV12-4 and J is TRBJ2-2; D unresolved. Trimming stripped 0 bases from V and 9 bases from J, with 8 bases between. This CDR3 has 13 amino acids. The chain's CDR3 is CASSLAGIRELFF. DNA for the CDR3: TGTGCCAGCAGTTTAGCGGGCATCAGGGAGCTGTTTTTT.

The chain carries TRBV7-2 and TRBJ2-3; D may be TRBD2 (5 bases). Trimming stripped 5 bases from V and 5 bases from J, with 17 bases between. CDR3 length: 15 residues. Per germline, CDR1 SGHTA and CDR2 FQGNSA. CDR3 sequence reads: CASSPMEVRGDTQYF. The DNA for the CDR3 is TGTGCCAGCAGCCCCATGGAGGTTCGCGGAGATACGCAGTATTTT. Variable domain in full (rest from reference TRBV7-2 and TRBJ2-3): GAGVSQSPSNKVTEKGKDVELRCDPISGHTALYWYRQSLGQGLEFLIYFQGNSAPDKSGLPSDRFSAERTGGSVSTLTIQRTQQEDSAVYLCASSPMEVRGDTQYFGPGTRLTVL.

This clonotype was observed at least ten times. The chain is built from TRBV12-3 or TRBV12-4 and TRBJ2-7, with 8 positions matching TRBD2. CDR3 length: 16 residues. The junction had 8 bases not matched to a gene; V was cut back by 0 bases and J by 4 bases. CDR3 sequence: CASSLAQSGRPYEQYF. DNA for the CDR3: TGTGCCAGCAGTTTAGCGCAAAGCGGGAGACCGTACGAGCAGTACTTC.

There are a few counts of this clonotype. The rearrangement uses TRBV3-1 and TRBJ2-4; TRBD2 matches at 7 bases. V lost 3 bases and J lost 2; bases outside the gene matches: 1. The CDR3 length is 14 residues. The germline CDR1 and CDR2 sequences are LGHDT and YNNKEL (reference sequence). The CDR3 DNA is TGTGCCAGCAGCCAGGGACTACCCAAAAACATTCAGTACTTC. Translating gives CASSQGLPKNIQYF.

This CDR3 reads CSAGELGRTDTQYF. In DNA, the CDR3 is TGCAGTGCTGGTGAGCTTGGGAGGACAGATACGCAGTATTTT. The V call is TRBV20-1, the J call TRBJ2-3; D may be TRBD2 (6 bases). CDR1 is DFQATT, CDR2 SNEGSKA, per germline (reference sequence). The CDR3 spans 14 residues. The V and J ends lost 5 bases and 3 bases respectively, with 15 bases between them.

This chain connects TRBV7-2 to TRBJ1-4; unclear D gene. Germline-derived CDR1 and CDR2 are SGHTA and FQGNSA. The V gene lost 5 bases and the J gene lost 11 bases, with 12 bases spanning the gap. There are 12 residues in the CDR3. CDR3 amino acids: CASSPPDGKLFF. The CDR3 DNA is TGTGCCAGCAGCCCGCCCGATGGGAAACTGTTTTTT.

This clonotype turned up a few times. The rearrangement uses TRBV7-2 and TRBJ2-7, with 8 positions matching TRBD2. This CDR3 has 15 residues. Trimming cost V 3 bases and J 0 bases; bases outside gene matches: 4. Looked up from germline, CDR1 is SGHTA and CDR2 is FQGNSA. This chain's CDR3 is CASSLGGRTSYEQYF. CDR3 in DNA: TGTGCCAGCAGCTTGGGCGGGAGGACCTCCTACGAGCAGTACTTC.

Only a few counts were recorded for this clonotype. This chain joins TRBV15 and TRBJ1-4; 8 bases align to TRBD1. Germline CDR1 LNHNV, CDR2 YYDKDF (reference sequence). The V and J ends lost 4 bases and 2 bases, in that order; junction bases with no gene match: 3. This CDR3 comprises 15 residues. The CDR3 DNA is TGTGCCACCAGCACCAGGACAGGGACTAATGAAAAACTGTTTTTT. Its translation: CATSTRTGTNEKLFF.

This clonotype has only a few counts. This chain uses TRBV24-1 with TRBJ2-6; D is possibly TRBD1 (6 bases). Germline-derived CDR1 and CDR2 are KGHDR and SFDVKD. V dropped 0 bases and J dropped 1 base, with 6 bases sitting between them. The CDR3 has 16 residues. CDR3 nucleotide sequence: TGTGCCACCAGTGATTTGACAGGGTCTGGGGCCAACGTCCTGACTTTC. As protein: CATSDLTGSGANVLTF.

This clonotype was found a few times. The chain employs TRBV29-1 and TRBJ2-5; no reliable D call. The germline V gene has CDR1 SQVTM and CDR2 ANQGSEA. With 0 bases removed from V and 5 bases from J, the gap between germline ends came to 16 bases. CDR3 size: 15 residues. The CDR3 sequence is CSVEDLRTIRETQYF. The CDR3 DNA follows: TGCAGCGTTGAAGATCTCCGAACAATCCGGGAGACCCAGTACTTC.

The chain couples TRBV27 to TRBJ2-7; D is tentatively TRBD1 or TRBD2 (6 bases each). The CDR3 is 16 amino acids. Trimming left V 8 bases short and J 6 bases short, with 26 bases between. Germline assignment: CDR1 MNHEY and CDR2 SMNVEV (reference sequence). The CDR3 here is CASSPGTFRGGGEQYF. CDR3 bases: TGTGCCAGCTCCCCCGGGACCTTTAGAGGGGGAGGCGAGCAGTACTTC.

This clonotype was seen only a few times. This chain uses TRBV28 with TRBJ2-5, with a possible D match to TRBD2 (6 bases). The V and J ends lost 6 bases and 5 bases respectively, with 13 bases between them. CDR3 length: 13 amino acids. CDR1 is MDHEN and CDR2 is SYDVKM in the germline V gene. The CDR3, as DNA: TGTGCCAGCAGCCAAGGGACTTTGGAGACCCAGTACTTC. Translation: CASSQGTLETQYF.

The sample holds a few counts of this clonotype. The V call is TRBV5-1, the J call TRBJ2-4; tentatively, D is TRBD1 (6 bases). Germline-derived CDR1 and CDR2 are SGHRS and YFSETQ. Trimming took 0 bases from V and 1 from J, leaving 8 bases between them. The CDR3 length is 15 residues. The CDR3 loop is CASSLVQGAKNIQYF. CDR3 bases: TGCGCCAGCAGCTTGGTACAGGGTGCCAAAAACATTCAGTACTTC.

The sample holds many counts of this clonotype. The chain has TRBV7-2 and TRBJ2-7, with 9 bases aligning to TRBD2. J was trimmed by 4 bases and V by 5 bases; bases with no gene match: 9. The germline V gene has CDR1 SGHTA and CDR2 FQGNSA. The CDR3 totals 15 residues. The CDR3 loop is CASSQSGRTLYEQYF. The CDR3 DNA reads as TGTGCCAGCAGCCAAAGCGGGAGGACCCTTTACGAGCAGTACTTC.

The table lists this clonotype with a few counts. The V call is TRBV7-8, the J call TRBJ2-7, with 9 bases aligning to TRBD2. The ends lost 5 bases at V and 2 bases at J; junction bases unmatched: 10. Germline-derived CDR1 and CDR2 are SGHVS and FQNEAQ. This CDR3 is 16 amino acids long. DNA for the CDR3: TGTGCCAGCAGCCCCTACGGTAGCGGGAGTACCTACGAGCAGTACTTC. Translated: CASSPYGSGSTYEQYF.

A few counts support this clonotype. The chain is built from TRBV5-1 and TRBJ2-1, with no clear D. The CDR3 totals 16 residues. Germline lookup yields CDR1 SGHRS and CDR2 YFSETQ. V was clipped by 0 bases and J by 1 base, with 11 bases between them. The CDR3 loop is CASSLEYQRSYNEQFF. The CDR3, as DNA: TGCGCCAGCAGCTTGGAATACCAGCGTTCCTACAATGAGCAGTTCTTC.

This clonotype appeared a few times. The CDR3 bases are TGCAGTGCTAAAACTGCGGGGCAACAAGAGACCCAGTACTTC. As protein: CSAKTAGQQETQYF. The chain links TRBV20-1 to TRBJ2-5, with D possibly TRBD2 on 6 matching bases. V shed 4 bases and J shed 2 bases, with 14 bases lying between them. Germline values: CDR1 DFQATT, CDR2 SNEGSKA (reference sequence). The CDR3 has 14 amino acids.

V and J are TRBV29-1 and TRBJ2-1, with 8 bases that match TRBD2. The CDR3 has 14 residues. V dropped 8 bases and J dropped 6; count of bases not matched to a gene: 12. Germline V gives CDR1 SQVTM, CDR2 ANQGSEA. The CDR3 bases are TGCAGCTCAACCGGGACTAGTAAGCCCAATGAGCAGTTCTTC. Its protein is CSSTGTSKPNEQFF.

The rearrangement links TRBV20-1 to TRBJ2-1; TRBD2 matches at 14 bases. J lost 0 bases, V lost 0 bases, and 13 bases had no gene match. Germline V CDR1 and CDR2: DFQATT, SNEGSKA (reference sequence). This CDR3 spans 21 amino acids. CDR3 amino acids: CSARDPNTGTSGRDSYNEQFF. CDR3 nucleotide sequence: TGCAGTGCTAGAGATCCGAATACCGGGACTAGCGGGAGAGACTCCTACAATGAGCAGTTCTTC.

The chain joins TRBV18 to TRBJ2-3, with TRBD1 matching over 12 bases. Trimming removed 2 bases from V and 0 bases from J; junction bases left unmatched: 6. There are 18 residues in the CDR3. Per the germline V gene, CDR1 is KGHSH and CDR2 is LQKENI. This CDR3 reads CASSPYGTGGESTDTQYF. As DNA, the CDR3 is TGTGCCAGCTCACCATACGGGACAGGGGGCGAAAGCACAGATACGCAGTATTTT. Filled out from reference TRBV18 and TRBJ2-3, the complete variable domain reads NAGVMQNPRHLVRRRGQEARLRCSPMKGHSHVYWYRQLPEEGLKFMVYLQKENIIDESGMPKERFSAEFPKEGPSILRIQQVVRGDSAAYFCASSPYGTGGESTDTQYFGPGTRLTVL.